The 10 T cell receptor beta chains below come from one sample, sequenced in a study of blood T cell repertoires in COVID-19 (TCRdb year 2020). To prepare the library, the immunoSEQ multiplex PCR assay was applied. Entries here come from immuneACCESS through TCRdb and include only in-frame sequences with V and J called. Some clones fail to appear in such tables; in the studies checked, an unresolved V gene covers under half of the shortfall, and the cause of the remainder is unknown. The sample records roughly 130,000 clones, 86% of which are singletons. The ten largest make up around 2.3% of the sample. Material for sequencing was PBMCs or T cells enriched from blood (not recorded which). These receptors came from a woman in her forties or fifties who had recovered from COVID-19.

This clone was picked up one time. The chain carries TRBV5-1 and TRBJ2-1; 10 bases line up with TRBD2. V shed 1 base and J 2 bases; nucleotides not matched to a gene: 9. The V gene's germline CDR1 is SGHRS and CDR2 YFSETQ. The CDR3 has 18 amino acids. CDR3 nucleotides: TGCGCCAGCAGCTTGTTGGCCAGCGGGGGGGCCACCTACAATGAGCAGTTCTTC. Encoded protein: CASSLLASGGATYNEQFF.

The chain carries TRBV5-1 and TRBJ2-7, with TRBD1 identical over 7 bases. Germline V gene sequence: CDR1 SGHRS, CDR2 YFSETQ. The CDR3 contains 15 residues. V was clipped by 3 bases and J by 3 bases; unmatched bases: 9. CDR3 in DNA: TGCGCCAGCAGCTGGGGGACAGACGGCCACTACGAGCAGTACTTC. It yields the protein CASSWGTDGHYEQYF.

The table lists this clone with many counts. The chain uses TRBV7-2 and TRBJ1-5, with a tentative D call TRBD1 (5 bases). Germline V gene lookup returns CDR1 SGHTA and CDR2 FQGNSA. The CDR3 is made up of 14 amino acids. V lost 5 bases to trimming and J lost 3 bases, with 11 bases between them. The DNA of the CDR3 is TGTGCCAGCAGCGTCGACAGTTACAATCAGCCCCAGCATTTT. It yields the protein CASSVDSYNQPQHF.

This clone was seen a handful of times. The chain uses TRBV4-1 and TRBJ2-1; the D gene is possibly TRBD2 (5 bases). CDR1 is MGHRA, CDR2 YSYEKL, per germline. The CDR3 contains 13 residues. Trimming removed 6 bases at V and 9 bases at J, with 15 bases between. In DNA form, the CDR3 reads TGCGCCAGCAGTCCCCCCTCGGGAAGTGAGCAGTTCTTC. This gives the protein CASSPPSGSEQFF.

As DNA, the CDR3 is TGTGCCACCTCCCCCACAGGGGGCGCTGGCAATGAGCAGTTCTTC. This codes for CATSPTGGAGNEQFF. This chain uses TRBV24-1 with TRBJ2-1; TRBD1 matches at 9 bases. This CDR3 has 15 residues. V was pared by 9 bases and J by 6 bases, with 11 bases of the junction left unmatched. Germline V gives CDR1 KGHDR, CDR2 SFDVKD.

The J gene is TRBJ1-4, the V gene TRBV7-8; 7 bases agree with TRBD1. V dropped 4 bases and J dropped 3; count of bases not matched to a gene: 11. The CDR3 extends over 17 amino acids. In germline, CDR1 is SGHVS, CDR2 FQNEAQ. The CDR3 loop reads CASSSWAGGNANEKLFF. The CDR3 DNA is TGTGCCAGCAGCTCTTGGGCAGGGGGAAATGCTAATGAAAAACTGTTTTTT.

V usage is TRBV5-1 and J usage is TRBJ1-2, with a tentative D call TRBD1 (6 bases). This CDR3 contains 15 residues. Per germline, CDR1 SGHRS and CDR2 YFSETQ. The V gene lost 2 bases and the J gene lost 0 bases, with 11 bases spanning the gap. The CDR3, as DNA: TGCGCCAGCAGCTTTGACAGGACGGCTAACTATGGCTACACCTTC. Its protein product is CASSFDRTANYGYTF.

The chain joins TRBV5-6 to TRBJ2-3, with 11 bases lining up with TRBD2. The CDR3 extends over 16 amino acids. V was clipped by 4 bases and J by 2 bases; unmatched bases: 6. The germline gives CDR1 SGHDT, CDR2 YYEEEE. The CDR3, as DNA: TGTGCCAGCAGCAGACTAGCGGGGAGCAACACAGATACGCAGTATTTT. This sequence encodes CASSRLAGSNTDTQYF.

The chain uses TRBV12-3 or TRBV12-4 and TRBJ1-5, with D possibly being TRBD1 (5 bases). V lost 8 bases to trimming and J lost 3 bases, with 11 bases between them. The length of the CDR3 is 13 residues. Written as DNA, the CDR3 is TGTGCCAGCGTGGAGGGGAACAATCAGCCCCAGCATTTT. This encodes CASVEGNNQPQHF.

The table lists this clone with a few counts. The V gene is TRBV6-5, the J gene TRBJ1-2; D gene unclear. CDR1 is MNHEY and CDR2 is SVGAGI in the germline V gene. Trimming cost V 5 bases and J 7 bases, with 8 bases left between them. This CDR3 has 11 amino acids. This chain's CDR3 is CASSILRGYTF. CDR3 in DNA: TGTGCCAGCAGTATACTCCGTGGCTACACCTTC.